This paragraph reports one TCR beta chain. Its matching antigen is unknown. Per germline, CDR1 SGHVS and CDR2 FQNEAQ. J gave up 4 bases and V 5 bases, and 9 bases lay outside the gene matches. The CDR3 length is 15 residues. This specimen comes from a study of T cells in localized non-small cell lung cancer. Notes on the study in general: Appearing in adjacent lung were a median roughly 59 of the top 100 tumor clones.

TCRdb's table, derived via immunoSEQ multiplex PCR, lists solely in-frame clones and lacks some. The sample shows around 29,000 clones, approximately 90% of them seen only once. The chain joins TRBV7-8 to TRBJ1-2; 8 nucleotides line up with TRBD1. Source: peripheral blood, taken before any cancer treatment. The sequence was collected from a female donor at least 60 years old with stage III squamous cell lung carcinoma. Here the CDR3 DNA reads TGTGCCAGCAGCCCAGGGACAGGAGGAGTCTATGGCTACACCTTC. It translates to CASSPGTGGVYGYTF.